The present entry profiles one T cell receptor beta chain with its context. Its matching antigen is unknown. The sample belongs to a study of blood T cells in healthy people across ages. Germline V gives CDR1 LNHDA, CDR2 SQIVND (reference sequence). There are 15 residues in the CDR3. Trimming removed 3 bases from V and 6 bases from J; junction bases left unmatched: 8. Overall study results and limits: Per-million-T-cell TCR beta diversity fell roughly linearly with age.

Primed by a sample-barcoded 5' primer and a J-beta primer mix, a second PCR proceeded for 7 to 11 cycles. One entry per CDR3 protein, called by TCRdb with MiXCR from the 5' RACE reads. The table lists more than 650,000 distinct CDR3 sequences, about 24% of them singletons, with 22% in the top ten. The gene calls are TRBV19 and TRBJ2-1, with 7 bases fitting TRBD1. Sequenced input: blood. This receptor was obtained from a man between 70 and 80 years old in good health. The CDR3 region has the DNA TGTGCCAGTAGTATTTCGGGGACAGCGGTCAATGAGCAGTTCTTC. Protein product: CASSISGTAVNEQFF.